Below, one T cell receptor beta chain is given with its context. The target antigen is unknown. Some clones are missing from TCRdb's copy, which holds only in-frame ones; the method was immunoSEQ multiplex PCR. This table has approximately 810,000 clones, roughly 92% appearing once. CDR3 length: 15 amino acids. The V end was cut by 4 bases, the J end by 0 bases, with 10 bases between. CDR1 and CDR2 from the germline V gene are MDHEN and SYDVKM. These data originate in a study of shared clonotypes between healthy human individuals. Whole-study results and caveats: Expectations were that clonotype sharing among donors would be affected by sequencing depth. Estimated richness was generally greater in naive than memory subsets. In this cohort, only blood was sampled, and tissue repertoires likely differ.

The naive CD8 population came from CD45RO-negative cells selected for CCR7, without terminally differentiated effector memory CD45RA+ cells. The receptor comes from a man younger than 45 in good health. The chain has TRBV28 and TRBJ1-5; D may be TRBD1 (6 bases). Sequencing input: naive CD8+ T cells sorted from blood. Written as DNA, the CDR3 is TGTGCCAGCAGTTGGACAGTAGATAGCAATCAGCCCCAGCATTTT. This sequence encodes CASSWTVDSNQPQHF. The full variable domain, completed using reference TRBV28 and TRBJ1-5, is DVKVTQSSRYLVKRTGEKVFLECVQDMDHENMFWYRQDPGLGLRLIYFSYDVKMKEKGDIPEGYSVSREKKERFSLILESASTNQTSMYLCASSWTVDSNQPQHFGDGTRLSIL.